A selection of T cell receptor beta chains follows, all from one sample in a study of cytomegalovirus exposure and HLA in healthy donors. Sequencing used immunoSEQ multiplex PCR; TCRdb keeps in-frame clones, though not all of them. Here the sample table reports about 140,000 clones. The sequencing sample was made of PBMCs. These receptors all come from a middle-aged man in good health and CMV-seronegative. The CDR3 runs from the conserved cysteine through the conserved F or W. A D gene is named only where the DNA matches it firmly.

d_call,v_call,j_call,cdr3_aa,cdr3_nt
TRBD1,TRBV10-3,TRBJ2-2,CAIRGQGRDTGELFF,TGTGCCATCAGAGGACAGGGGCGAGACACCGGGGAGCTGTTTTTT
NA,TRBV5-4,TRBJ2-3,CASRYGRARDTQYF,TGTGCCAGTAGGTATGGGCGGGCCCGGGATACGCAGTATTTT
NA,TRBV7-9,TRBJ1-2,CASSLAGASFLTF,TGTGCCAGCAGCTTAGCGGGGGCCTCTTTCCTCACCTTC
NA,TRBV10-3,TRBJ2-1,CAISEGRGLGNEQFF,TGTGCCATCAGTGAAGGGCGGGGACTCGGCAATGAGCAGTTCTTC
NA,TRBV5-4,TRBJ2-2,CASSLVVGSNTGELFF,TGTGCCAGCAGCTTGGTTGTGGGCTCAAACACCGGGGAGCTGTTTTTT
NA,TRBV7-9,TRBJ1-1,CASSPKNTEAFF,TGTGCCAGCAGCCCTAAGAACACTGAAGCTTTCTTT
TRBD1,TRBV5-1,TRBJ1-1,CASSLDRQGTEAFF,TGCGCCAGCAGCTTGGACAGACAGGGGACTGAAGCTTTCTTT
TRBD1,TRBV6-5,TRBJ2-2,CASSPTGGITGELFF,TGTGCCAGCAGTCCGACAGGGGGCATCACCGGGGAGCTGTTTTTT
TRBD2,TRBV7-2,TRBJ2-2,CASSLTSGGGTGELFF,TGTGCCAGCAGCTTGACTAGCGGGGGGGGCACCGGGGAGCTGTTTTTT
NA,TRBV2,TRBJ2-7,CASSPQGYEQYF,TGTGCCAGCAGCCCACAGGGCTACGAGCAGTACTTC
NA,TRBV6-1,TRBJ1-5,CASSEWHVNQPQHF,TGTGCCAGCAGTGAATGGCACGTCAATCAGCCCCAGCATTTT
NA,TRBV5-6,TRBJ1-1,CASSFRGKATEAFF,TGTGCCAGCAGCTTTCGGGGTAAGGCGACTGAAGCTTTCTTT